This is a list of T cell receptor beta chains from one sample in a study of T cells after posttransplantation cyclophosphamide. Measured with immunoSEQ multiplex PCR; TCRdb has only the in-frame clones, and not every one. Listed for the sample are roughly 2,500 clones, none seen a single time. The source material was PBMCs, sampled 32 days after allogeneic stem cell transplant with posttransplant cyclophosphamide. The receptor set was obtained from a female patient in her fifties who received an allogeneic stem cell transplant from a related donor, was CMV-positive, and had no GVHD. Part of the T cells may come from the graft donor. Both conserved end residues are part of each CDR3. Fields, in order: J gene, clone size, D gene, V gene, CDR3 DNA, CDR3 protein. The D gene is left open where the match is weak. Size is stated as once, few, many or a size class.

J gene: TRBJ2-5
clone size: many
D gene: TRBD1
V gene: TRBV28
CDR3 DNA: TGTGCCAGCAGTGGGTTGGGACAGGGGTACCAAGAGACCCAGTACTTC
CDR3 protein: CASSGLGQGYQETQYF

J gene: TRBJ1-6
clone size: medium-sized
D gene: .
V gene: TRBV6-6
CDR3 DNA: TGTGCCAGCAGTTACTCGTCGTCACCCCTCCACTTT
CDR3 protein: CASSYSSSPLHF

J gene: TRBJ1-2
clone size: many
D gene: TRBD1
V gene: TRBV30
CDR3 DNA: TGTGCCTGTAGACGTCCGGGGACAGGGGGCTATGGCTACACCTTC
CDR3 protein: CACRRPGTGGYGYTF

J gene: TRBJ2-5
clone size: many
D gene: .
V gene: TRBV12-3/TRBV12-4
CDR3 DNA: TGTGCCAGCAGCCCAGGAGGGGAGACCCAGTACTTC
CDR3 protein: CASSPGGETQYF

J gene: TRBJ1-3
clone size: many
D gene: .
V gene: TRBV5-1
CDR3 DNA: TGCGCCAGCAGCTCCGAGGCTGGAAACACCATATATTTT
CDR3 protein: CASSSEAGNTIYF

J gene: TRBJ2-7
clone size: many
D gene: .
V gene: TRBV11-2
CDR3 DNA: TGTGCCAGCAGCTTCTCGGGAGGGGGCTACTACGAGCAGTACTTC
CDR3 protein: CASSFSGGGYYEQYF

J gene: TRBJ2-3
clone size: medium-sized
D gene: TRBD2
V gene: TRBV10-3
CDR3 DNA: TGTGCCATCAGTGCAGGACTAGCTGGAGATACGCAGTATTTT
CDR3 protein: CAISAGLAGDTQYF

J gene: TRBJ2-7
clone size: many
D gene: TRBD1
V gene: TRBV5-1
CDR3 DNA: TGCGCCAGCAGCTTGGGGACAGGGATGATCCACGAGCAGTACTTC
CDR3 protein: CASSLGTGMIHEQYF

J gene: TRBJ2-7
clone size: many
D gene: TRBD1
V gene: TRBV5-1
CDR3 DNA: TGCGCCAGCAGCAGCACCGTGGACAGGGCCTCCTCCTTCTACGAGCAGTACTTC
CDR3 protein: CASSSTVDRASSFYEQYF

J gene: TRBJ2-1
clone size: medium-sized
D gene: .
V gene: TRBV12-3/TRBV12-4
CDR3 DNA: TGTGCCAGCACGAGAGGGGTTGAGCAGTTCTTC
CDR3 protein: CASTRGVEQFF

J gene: TRBJ2-1
clone size: medium-sized
D gene: .
V gene: TRBV6-6
CDR3 DNA: TGTGCCAGCAGCTATTCGAGCTCCTACAATGAGCAGTTCTTC
CDR3 protein: CASSYSSSYNEQFF

J gene: TRBJ2-5
clone size: few
D gene: .
V gene: TRBV20-1
CDR3 DNA: TGCAGTGCTAGGGGGCGGGAGACCCAGTACTTC
CDR3 protein: CSARGRETQYF

J gene: TRBJ2-7
clone size: many
D gene: TRBD2
V gene: TRBV7-2
CDR3 DNA: TGTGCCAGCAGCCACGGACTAGCGGCAACCTACGAGCAGTACTTC
CDR3 protein: CASSHGLAATYEQYF

J gene: TRBJ2-2
clone size: many
D gene: TRBD2
V gene: TRBV5-4
CDR3 DNA: TGTGCCAGCAGCATACCCCGGGGGGGGGAAACCGGGGAGCTGTTTTTT
CDR3 protein: CASSIPRGGETGELFF

J gene: TRBJ2-7
clone size: many
D gene: .
V gene: TRBV12-3/TRBV12-4
CDR3 DNA: TGTGCCAGCAGTCCTGAACTCTACTACGAGCAGTACTTC
CDR3 protein: CASSPELYYEQYF

J gene: TRBJ1-1
clone size: medium-sized
D gene: .
V gene: TRBV12-3/TRBV12-4
CDR3 DNA: TGTGCCAGCAGTTTCATCGCGGCGAACACTGAAGCTTTCTTT
CDR3 protein: CASSFIAANTEAFF

J gene: TRBJ2-1
clone size: medium-sized
D gene: TRBD2
V gene: TRBV5-1
CDR3 DNA: TGCGCCAGCAGCTTGGAACTAGCGTATTACAATGAGCAGTTCTTC
CDR3 protein: CASSLELAYYNEQFF

J gene: TRBJ2-3
clone size: many
D gene: TRBD1
V gene: TRBV19
CDR3 DNA: TGTGCCAGTAGTATACCGGGACAGGAACTCACAGATACGCAGTATTTT
CDR3 protein: CASSIPGQELTDTQYF

J gene: TRBJ2-3
clone size: many
D gene: TRBD2
V gene: TRBV6-1
CDR3 DNA: TGTGCCAGCAGTTGGACTAGCGGGAAGGATACGCAGTATTTT
CDR3 protein: CASSWTSGKDTQYF

J gene: TRBJ1-2
clone size: many
D gene: TRBD1
V gene: TRBV5-8
CDR3 DNA: TGTGCCAGCAGCCCCACAGGGGTATATGGCTACACCTTC
CDR3 protein: CASSPTGVYGYTF

J gene: TRBJ1-4
clone size: medium-sized
D gene: .
V gene: TRBV19
CDR3 DNA: TGTGCCAGTAGGCGACAGTCGGGTAATGAAAAACTGTTTTTT
CDR3 protein: CASRRQSGNEKLFF

J gene: TRBJ1-1
clone size: medium-sized
D gene: .
V gene: TRBV27
CDR3 DNA: TGTGCCAGCAGTTTGCTACCGAGGAACACTGAAGCTTTCTTT
CDR3 protein: CASSLLPRNTEAFF

J gene: TRBJ2-7
clone size: many
D gene: TRBD1
V gene: TRBV30
CDR3 DNA: TGTGCCTGGAGTGGGGGACAGGGGGCGTGGGAGCAGTACTTC
CDR3 protein: CAWSGGQGAWEQYF

J gene: TRBJ2-2
clone size: few
D gene: .
V gene: TRBV24-1
CDR3 DNA: TGTGCCACCAGTGAACGCCCCGACCTTCTCCGGAGGGGTAAGAGGACCGGGGAGCTGTTTTTT
CDR3 protein: CATSERPDLLRRGKRTGELFF

J gene: TRBJ2-6
clone size: many
D gene: .
V gene: TRBV12-3/TRBV12-4
CDR3 DNA: TGTGCCAGCAGTAAGGCTTCTGGGGCCAACGTCCTGACTTTC
CDR3 protein: CASSKASGANVLTF

J gene: TRBJ2-3
clone size: many
D gene: TRBD2
V gene: TRBV11-1
CDR3 DNA: TGTGCCAGCAGCCCCGGGACTAGCGGGGGATTCACAGATACGCAGTATTTT
CDR3 protein: CASSPGTSGGFTDTQYF

J gene: TRBJ2-7
clone size: medium-sized
D gene: .
V gene: TRBV27
CDR3 DNA: TGTGCCAGCAGTTTGGACAGTAGAGGGTACGAGCAGTACTTC
CDR3 protein: CASSLDSRGYEQYF

J gene: TRBJ1-3
clone size: medium-sized
D gene: .
V gene: TRBV27
CDR3 DNA: TGTGCCAGCAGTTTTAACAGTGGAAACACCATATATTTT
CDR3 protein: CASSFNSGNTIYF

J gene: TRBJ2-5
clone size: medium-sized
D gene: TRBD1
V gene: TRBV10-1
CDR3 DNA: TGCGCCAGCAGTGACCGGGGACAGGGACAAGAGACCCAGTACTTC
CDR3 protein: CASSDRGQGQETQYF

J gene: TRBJ1-2
clone size: many
D gene: .
V gene: TRBV28
CDR3 DNA: TGTGCCAGCGAGGCCGAAGGGGGCTACACCTTC
CDR3 protein: CASEAEGGYTF

J gene: TRBJ2-1
clone size: many
D gene: .
V gene: TRBV9
CDR3 DNA: TGTGCCAGCAGCAGACCAGGGTCGGAGCAGTTCTTC
CDR3 protein: CASSRPGSEQFF

J gene: TRBJ1-2
clone size: medium-sized
D gene: .
V gene: TRBV4-3
CDR3 DNA: TGCGCCAGCAGCCGCTGGGGGGGCTTGGGGTATGGCTACACCTTC
CDR3 protein: CASSRWGGLGYGYTF

J gene: TRBJ1-6
clone size: few
D gene: TRBD1
V gene: TRBV5-6
CDR3 DNA: TGTGCCAGCACCGTAAGGGACAGGCAAAATTCACCCCTCCACTTT
CDR3 protein: CASTVRDRQNSPLHF

J gene: TRBJ1-1
clone size: medium-sized
D gene: TRBD1
V gene: TRBV7-3
CDR3 DNA: TGTGCCAGCAGCTTAACGGGACAGGGAGAAGCTTTCTTT
CDR3 protein: CASSLTGQGEAFF

J gene: TRBJ2-3
clone size: many
D gene: TRBD2
V gene: TRBV7-2
CDR3 DNA: TGTGCCAGCACCTCGGGACTAGCGCACCCAGATACGCAGTATTTT
CDR3 protein: CASTSGLAHPDTQYF

J gene: TRBJ2-1
clone size: many
D gene: .
V gene: TRBV5-1
CDR3 DNA: TGCGCCAGCAGCTTGGACAGGGTGGGCAATGAGCAGTTCTTC
CDR3 protein: CASSLDRVGNEQFF

J gene: TRBJ2-5
clone size: many
D gene: .
V gene: TRBV12-3/TRBV12-4
CDR3 DNA: TGTGCCAGCAGTCCTCGGGACTTAGAGACCCAGTACTTC
CDR3 protein: CASSPRDLETQYF

J gene: TRBJ1-5
clone size: many
D gene: TRBD1
V gene: TRBV28
CDR3 DNA: TGTGCCAGCAGTACAGGGGCGAATCAGCCCCAGCATTTT
CDR3 protein: CASSTGANQPQHF

J gene: TRBJ2-7
clone size: medium-sized
D gene: .
V gene: TRBV6-6
CDR3 DNA: TGTGCCAGCATTACATTGGGACTTAACCACGAGCAGTACTTC
CDR3 protein: CASITLGLNHEQYF

J gene: TRBJ1-2
clone size: many
D gene: .
V gene: TRBV2
CDR3 DNA: TGTGCCAGCAGTGAATACGTAACAGGGTATGGCTACACCTTC
CDR3 protein: CASSEYVTGYGYTF

J gene: TRBJ2-7
clone size: medium-sized
D gene: TRBD1
V gene: TRBV24-1
CDR3 DNA: TGTGCCACCAGCCGACAGGGTGATGGCTACGAGCAGTACTTC
CDR3 protein: CATSRQGDGYEQYF

J gene: TRBJ1-2
clone size: medium-sized
D gene: TRBD1
V gene: TRBV19
CDR3 DNA: TGTGCCAGTAGTGGACAGGTCTATGGCTACACCTTC
CDR3 protein: CASSGQVYGYTF